The 15 T cell receptor beta chains reported below all come from one sample, sequenced in a study of cytomegalovirus exposure and HLA in healthy donors. Use of 60 Vbeta and 13 Jbeta primers characterized the PCR. Method: immunoSEQ multiplex PCR; TCRdb's copy keeps in-frame clones and lacks some. The table lists 180,000 or so clones, almost 80% of them singletons. The sequenced material came from PBMCs. These receptors all come from a man aged 35 to 55 in good health and CMV-seropositive.

This sequence joins TRBV5-1 and TRBJ1-2; D is undetermined. Trimming pared 3 bases from V and 6 bases from J, leaving 9 bases between. The CDR3 runs to 12 residues. Per germline, CDR1 SGHRS and CDR2 YFSETQ. As DNA, the CDR3 is TGCGCCAGCAGCTACGGGTTGGATGGCTACACCTTC. Translation gives CASSYGLDGYTF.

This clone was seen more than once but under ten times. This chain connects TRBV5-1 to TRBJ2-3; 8 bases agree with TRBD2. CDR1 is SGHRS and CDR2 is YFSETQ in the germline V gene. This CDR3 region has 14 residues. The trim removed 0 bases at V and 7 bases at J, leaving 4 bases unmatched. The CDR3 region is CASSLEAGVHTQYF. The CDR3 DNA is TGCGCCAGCAGCTTGGAAGCGGGAGTACATACGCAGTATTTT.

The chain combines TRBV10-1 with TRBJ2-3; 7 bases match TRBD2. Germline V gives CDR1 WNHNN, CDR2 SYGVQD (reference sequence). V lost 4 bases, J lost 2 bases, and 9 bases stayed unmatched. The CDR3 is made up of 16 amino acids. The CDR3: CASSGYASGITDTQYF. The CDR3, as DNA: TGCGCCAGCAGTGGCTACGCTAGCGGAATCACAGATACGCAGTATTTT.

This sequence joins TRBV5-1 and TRBJ1-2; no definite D call. V dropped 4 bases and J dropped 2 bases, with 9 bases sitting between them. This CDR3 has 13 amino acids. Germline V gene data show CDR1 as SGHRS and CDR2 as YFSETQ. The chain's CDR3 is CASSPIQNYGYTF. The CDR3 coding sequence is TGCGCCAGCAGCCCGATCCAGAACTATGGCTACACCTTC.

This chain links TRBV5-1 with TRBJ2-5; TRBD1 matches 11 bases. Germline assignment: CDR1 SGHRS and CDR2 YFSETQ. The CDR3 extends over 15 amino acids. J lost 5 bases, V lost 5 bases, and 8 bases had no gene match. CDR3 in DNA: TGCGCCAGCAGTTTCGGGACAGGGGGAATGGAGACCCAGTACTTC. It translates to CASSFGTGGMETQYF.

The rearrangement uses TRBV28 and TRBJ1-2; D is undetermined. V was trimmed by 5 bases and J by 0 bases, leaving 13 bases between them. This CDR3 spans 15 amino acids. Germline CDR1 MDHEN, CDR2 SYDVKM. CDR3 in DNA: TGTGCCAGCAGTGGCCGGGATTTAGCTAACTATGGCTACACCTTC. This encodes CASSGRDLANYGYTF.

The chain has TRBV9 and TRBJ2-2, with 14 nucleotides matching TRBD2. After removal of 5 bases from V and 6 bases from J, the junction contained 6 bases not matched to a gene. The CDR3 extends over 16 amino acids. The germline CDR1 and CDR2 sequences are SGDLS and YYNGEE. The CDR3 DNA reads as TGTGCCAGCAGGGGTGGGACTAGCGGGAGACCCGGGGAGCTGTTTTTT. Amino acids: CASRGGTSGRPGELFF.

This chain joins TRBV7-7 and TRBJ1-3; no clear D gene. The V end was cut by 4 bases, the J end by 3 bases, with 7 bases between. Germline CDR1 SSHAT, CDR2 FNYEAQ (reference sequence). The CDR3 consists of 13 residues. CDR3 in amino acids: CASSSGYGNTIYF. CDR3 DNA: TGTGCCAGCAGCTCGGGGTATGGAAACACCATATATTTT.

This clone was seen only a few times. This chain uses TRBV30 with TRBJ1-3, with 9 bases fitting TRBD1. This CDR3 is 15 amino acids long. J was trimmed by 1 base and V by 5 bases; bases with no gene match: 6. Germline values: CDR1 GTSNPN, CDR2 SVGIG (reference sequence). In DNA, the CDR3 is TGTGCCTGGGGCAGGGACAGGGTTTCTGGAAACACCATATATTTT. Its translation is CAWGRDRVSGNTIYF.

The chain joins TRBV18 to TRBJ2-3; unclear D gene. Germline V gene sequence: CDR1 KGHSH, CDR2 LQKENI. V was pared by 6 bases and J by 2 bases, with 9 bases between. CDR3 length: 13 residues. This CDR3 is CASSPELTDTQYF. CDR3 nucleotides: TGTGCCAGCTCCCCGGAGCTCACAGATACGCAGTATTTT.

The chain recombines TRBV4-1 with TRBJ1-5, with D possibly being TRBD1 (6 bases). Germline V gives CDR1 MGHRA, CDR2 YSYEKL. The V gene lost 3 bases and the J gene lost 7 bases, with 16 bases spanning the gap. The CDR3 length is 15 residues. CDR3 amino acids: CASSHSSGVGQPQHF. CDR3 coding DNA: TGCGCCAGCAGCCACAGCTCAGGGGTTGGGCAGCCCCAGCATTTT.

CDR3 residues: CASSTQQAGELFF. The CDR3 region has the DNA TGTGCCAGCAGCACTCAACAGGCCGGGGAGCTGTTTTTT. This chain links TRBV27 with TRBJ2-2; TRBD1 is a possible D gene (5 bases). The V and J ends lost 6 bases and 6 bases respectively, with 11 bases between them. The CDR3 loop spans 13 amino acids. Per the germline V gene, CDR1 is MNHEY and CDR2 is SMNVEV (reference sequence).

This chain joins TRBV5-8 and TRBJ2-1; D is possibly TRBD2 (6 bases). CDR3 size: 15 residues. Germline lookup yields CDR1 SGHTS and CDR2 YDEGEE. The V gene lost 6 bases and the J gene lost 3 bases, with 16 bases spanning the gap. The chain's CDR3 is CASILRGGIYNEQFF. DNA of the CDR3: TGTGCCAGCATCCTACGGGGAGGAATCTACAATGAGCAGTTCTTC.

Concerning this clone: At one of its ends the junction is not consistent with the germline gene, which may arise from a read error. This chain uses TRBV5-1 with TRBJ2-3; 9 nucleotides line up with TRBD1. The CDR3 totals 14 residues. Germline CDR1 is SGHRS and CDR2 is YFSETQ. This CDR3 reads CASSLTGGRDMQYF. The CDR3 DNA is TGCGCCAGCAGCTTGACAGGGGGCAGAGATATGCAGTATTTT.

The rearrangement joins TRBV10-1 to TRBJ2-2, with TRBD2 as a possible D gene (5 bases). Germline assignment: CDR1 WNHNN and CDR2 SYGVQD (reference sequence). The CDR3 loop spans 14 amino acids. Trimming took 6 bases from V and 6 from J, leaving 14 bases between them. CDR3 in DNA: TGCGCCAGCAGGGCTTCTCCTAGCTCCGGGGAGCTGTTTTTT. Its translation is CASRASPSSGELFF.